The text below deals with one T cell receptor beta chain. The sample comes from a study of radiotherapy plus CTLA-4 blockade in lung cancer. The repertoire was sequenced with immunoSEQ multiplex PCR; TCRdb's copy has only in-frame clones and lacks some. The repertoire holds under 65,000 clones, with roughly four fifths as singletons. Between the trimmed V and J ends, which lost 3 bases and 4 bases, there was a span of 18 bases. This CDR3 contains 16 residues. Germline V lookup: CDR1 KGHSH, CDR2 LQKENI. The gene calls are TRBV18 and TRBJ1-1; weak D call: TRBD1 (6 bases). Sample: peripheral blood, taken from a patient treated with radiotherapy plus ipilimumab. The receptor was derived from a human donor with non-small cell lung cancer whose response to radiotherapy plus ipilimumab could not be evaluated. CDR3 residues: CASSPSVTGFGTEAFF. As DNA, the CDR3 is TGTGCCAGCTCACCGTCCGTAACAGGGTTTGGCACTGAAGCTTTCTTT.